This TCR beta chain originates from a study of blood T cells in healthy people across ages. The V end was cut by 3 bases, the J end by 6 bases, with 2 bases between. This CDR3 has 11 amino acids. Together with a sample-barcoded 5' primer, a J-beta primer mix was included in a second PCR lasting roughly 7 to 11 cycles. TCRdb re-derived calls from the 5' RACE reads in MiXCR, one entry per CDR3 protein. The sample has 540,000 or so distinct CDR3 sequences, 25% to 30% seen once. Sequencing was performed on blood. The origin of this receptor is a woman aged 70-85 years in good health. The chain links TRBV12-3 or TRBV12-4 to TRBJ2-2; no clear D. Here the CDR3 DNA reads TGTGCCAGCAGTTTGCCCGGGGAGCTGTTTTTT. It is translated as CASSLPGELFF.